This T cell receptor beta chain emerged from a study of blood T cells in healthy people across ages. Broader study findings: Compared with aged donors, long-lived donors showed fewer expanded clones, suggesting selection.

Through a sample-barcoded 5' primer and a J-beta primer mix, a second PCR was run for roughly 7 to 11 cycles. TCRdb reprocessed the 5' RACE reads with MiXCR, giving one entry per CDR3 protein. In the table there are around 700,000 distinct CDR3 sequences, 25% of which are singletons. The CDR3 extends over 12 amino acids. V lost 7 bases, J lost 6 bases, and 12 bases lay in between. Germline V gene sequence: CDR1 SQVTM, CDR2 ANQGSEA. Note on this clonotype: Its matching antigen is unknown.

These data were likewise used in another study, on T cells of mothers and their children.

This TCR came from a boy aged 5-17 years in good health. The specimen sequenced was blood. V gene TRBV29-1 combines with J gene TRBJ1-4; tentatively, D is TRBD1 (5 bases). The CDR3 DNA sequence: TGCAGCGCGAAAAGGGGAGATGAAAAACTGTTTTTT. It codes for CSAKRGDEKLFF.